One T cell receptor (beta chain) is described in this entry. CDR3 length equals 14 residues. CDR1 and CDR2 (germline): MDHEN, SYDVKM. Trimming cost V 7 bases and J 9 bases; bases outside gene matches: 8. The data were taken from a study of blood T cell repertoires in COVID-19. Study as a whole: COVID-19 samples, acute and convalescent, were from the United States, Italy and Spain. T cells, B-cell-depleted T cells, or PBMCs provided the cDNA or gDNA that served as material.

Sequencing used immunoSEQ multiplex PCR; TCRdb keeps in-frame clones, though not all of them. There are about 140,000 clones in the sample; roughly 76% occur only once, and more than 8.5% lies in the top ten. The origin of this receptor is a woman in her fifties or sixties with active or convalescent COVID-19. V usage is TRBV28 and J usage is TRBJ1-6, with 8 bases aligning to TRBD1. What was sequenced was peripheral blood. The CDR3 nucleotides are TGTGCCAGCACAACAGGGGGAGTGGGTTCACCCCTCCACTTT. It codes for CASTTGGVGSPLHF.